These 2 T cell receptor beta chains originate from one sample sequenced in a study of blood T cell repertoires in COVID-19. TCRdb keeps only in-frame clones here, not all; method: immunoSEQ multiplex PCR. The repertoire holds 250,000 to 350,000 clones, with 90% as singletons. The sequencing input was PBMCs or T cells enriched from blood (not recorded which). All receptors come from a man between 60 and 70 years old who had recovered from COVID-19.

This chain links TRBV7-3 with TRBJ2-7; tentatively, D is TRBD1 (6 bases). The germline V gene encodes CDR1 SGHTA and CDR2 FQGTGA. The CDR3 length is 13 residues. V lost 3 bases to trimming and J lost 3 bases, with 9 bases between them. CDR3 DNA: TGTGCCAGCAGCTTTGGCAGGGGCTACGAGCAGTACTTC. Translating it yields CASSFGRGYEQYF.

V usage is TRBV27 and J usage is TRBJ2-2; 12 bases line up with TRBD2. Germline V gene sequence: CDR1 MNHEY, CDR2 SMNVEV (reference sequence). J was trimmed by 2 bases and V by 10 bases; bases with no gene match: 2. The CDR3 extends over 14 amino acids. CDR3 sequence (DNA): TGTGCCACCGGACTAGCGGGAAACACCGGGGAGCTGTTTTTT. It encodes CATGLAGNTGELFF.